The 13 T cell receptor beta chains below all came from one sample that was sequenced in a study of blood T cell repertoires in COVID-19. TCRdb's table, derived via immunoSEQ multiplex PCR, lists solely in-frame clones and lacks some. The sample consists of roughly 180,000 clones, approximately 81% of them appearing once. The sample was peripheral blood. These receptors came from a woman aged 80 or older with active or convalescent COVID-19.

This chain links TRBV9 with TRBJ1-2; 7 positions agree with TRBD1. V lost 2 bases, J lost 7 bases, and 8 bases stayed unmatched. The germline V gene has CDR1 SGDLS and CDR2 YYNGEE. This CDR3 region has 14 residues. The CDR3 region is CASSVNRGGGGYTF. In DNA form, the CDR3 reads TGTGCCAGCAGCGTTAACAGGGGTGGGGGTGGCTACACCTTC.

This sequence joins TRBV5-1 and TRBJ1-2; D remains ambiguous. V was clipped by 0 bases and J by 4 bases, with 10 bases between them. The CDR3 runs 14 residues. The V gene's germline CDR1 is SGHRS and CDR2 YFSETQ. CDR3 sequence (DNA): TGCGCCAGCAGCTTGGCCGACGGAGTCTATGGCTACACCTTC. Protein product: CASSLADGVYGYTF.

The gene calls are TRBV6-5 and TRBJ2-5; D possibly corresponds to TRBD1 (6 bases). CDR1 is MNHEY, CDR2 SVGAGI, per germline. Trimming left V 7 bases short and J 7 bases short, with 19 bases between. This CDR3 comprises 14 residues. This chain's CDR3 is CASNRQDPSRTQYF. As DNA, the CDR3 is TGTGCCAGCAACCGACAGGACCCTTCCCGGACCCAGTACTTC.

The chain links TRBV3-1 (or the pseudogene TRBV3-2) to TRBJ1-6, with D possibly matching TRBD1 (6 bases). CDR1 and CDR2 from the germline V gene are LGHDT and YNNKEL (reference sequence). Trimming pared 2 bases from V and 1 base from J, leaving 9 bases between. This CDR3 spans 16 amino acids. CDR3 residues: CASSQLRGSYNSPLHF. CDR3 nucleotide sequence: TGTGCCAGCAGCCAACTGAGGGGGTCCTATAATTCACCCCTCCACTTT.

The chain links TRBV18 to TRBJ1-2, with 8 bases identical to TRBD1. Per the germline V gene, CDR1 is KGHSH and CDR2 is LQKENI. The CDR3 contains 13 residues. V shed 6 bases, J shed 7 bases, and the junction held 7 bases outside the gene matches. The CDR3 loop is CASSTQGAGGYTF. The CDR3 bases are TGTGCCAGCTCTACTCAGGGGGCTGGTGGCTACACCTTC.

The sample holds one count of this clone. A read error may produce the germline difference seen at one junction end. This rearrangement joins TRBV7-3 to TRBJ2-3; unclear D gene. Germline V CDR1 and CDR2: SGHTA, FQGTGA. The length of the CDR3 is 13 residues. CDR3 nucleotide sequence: TGTGCCAGCAGCCCCCATGCCACAAATACGCAGTATTTT. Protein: CASSPHATNTQYF.

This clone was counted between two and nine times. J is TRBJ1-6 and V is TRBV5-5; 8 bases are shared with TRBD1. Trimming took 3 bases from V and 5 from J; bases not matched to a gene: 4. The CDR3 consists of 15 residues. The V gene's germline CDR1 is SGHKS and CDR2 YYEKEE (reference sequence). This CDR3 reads CASSSRTGNNSPLHF. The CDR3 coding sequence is TGTGCCAGCAGCTCCAGGACAGGGAATAATTCACCCCTCCACTTT.

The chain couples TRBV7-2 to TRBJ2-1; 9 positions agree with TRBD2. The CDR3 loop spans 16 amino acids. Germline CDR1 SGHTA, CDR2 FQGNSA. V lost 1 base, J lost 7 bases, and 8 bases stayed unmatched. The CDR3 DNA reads TGTGCCAGCAGCTTAGTAGGGACTAGCACCTCAAATGAGCAGTTCTTC. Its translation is CASSLVGTSTSNEQFF.

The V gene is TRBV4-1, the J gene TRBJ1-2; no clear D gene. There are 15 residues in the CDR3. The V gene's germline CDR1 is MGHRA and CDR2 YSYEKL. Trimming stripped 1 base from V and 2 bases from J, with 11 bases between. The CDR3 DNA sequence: TGCGCCAGCAGCCAAGGGATTGAACTAAACTATGGCTACACCTTC. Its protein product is CASSQGIELNYGYTF.

The CDR3 DNA sequence: TGTGCCAGCAGCTGGGGACTTCCGAACTATGGCTACACCTTC. It translates to CASSWGLPNYGYTF. This chain uses TRBV21-1 with TRBJ1-2. TRBV21-1 is a pseudogene. The CDR3 has 14 amino acids.

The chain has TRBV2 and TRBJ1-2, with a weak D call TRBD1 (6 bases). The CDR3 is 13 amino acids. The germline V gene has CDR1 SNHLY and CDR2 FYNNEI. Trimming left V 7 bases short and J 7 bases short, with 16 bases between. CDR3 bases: TGTGCCAGCAAAGAGGGGGGGGCCGGTGGCTACACCTTC. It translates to CASKEGGAGGYTF.

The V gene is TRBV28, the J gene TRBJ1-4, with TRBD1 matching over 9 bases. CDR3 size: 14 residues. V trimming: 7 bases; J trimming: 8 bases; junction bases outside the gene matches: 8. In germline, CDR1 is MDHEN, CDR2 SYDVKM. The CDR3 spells CASIEGQGREKLFF. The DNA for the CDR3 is TGTGCCAGCATTGAGGGACAGGGTCGAGAAAAACTGTTTTTT.

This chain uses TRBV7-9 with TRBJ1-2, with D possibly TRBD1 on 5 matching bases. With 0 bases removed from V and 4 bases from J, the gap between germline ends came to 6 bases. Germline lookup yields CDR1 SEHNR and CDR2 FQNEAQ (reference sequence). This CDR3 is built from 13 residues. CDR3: CASSLADSYGYTF. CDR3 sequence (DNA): TGTGCCAGCAGCTTAGCAGACAGCTATGGCTACACCTTC.